The rows below give T cell receptor beta chains drawn from one sample of a study of neurological immune-mediated disorders. TCRdb called the 5' RACE reads again in MiXCR, with one record for every CDR3 protein. The data show around 30,000 distinct CDR3 sequences, roughly 2.7% seen once. The sample was PBMCs. The receptor source for this set is a woman between 45 and 60 years old with multiple sclerosis. CDR3s include the opening cysteine and the closing phenylalanine or tryptophan. The D gene is left open where the match is weak. Some rows mark clone size as missing; the rest say once, few, many or name a class of expanded clone.

cdr3_nt cdr3_aa v_call clone_size j_call d_call
TGTGCCAGCCGAGGGAACTATGGCTACACCTTC CASRGNYGYTF TRBV9 - TRBJ1-2 -
TGTGCCAGCAGCCTTCTTCAGGGATGGGCTTTCTTT CASSLLQGWAFF TRBV3-1 many TRBJ1-1 -
TGTGCCAGCAGCCAAGAAGCCAGCGGGAGGTTATCAGATACGCAGTATTTT CASSQEASGRLSDTQYF TRBV3-1 many TRBJ2-3 TRBD2
TGCAGTGCTAGTCAGAGGGACAGGGGTATCACAGATACGCAGTATTTT CSASQRDRGITDTQYF TRBV20-1 many TRBJ2-3 TRBD1
TGTGCCAGCAGCCTGGGAGCTTCTACTGGAAACACCATATATTTT CASSLGASTGNTIYF TRBV7-8 many TRBJ1-3 -
TGTGCCAGCAGCTTTTGGAATAGCGGTAACACCGGGGAGCTGTTTTTT CASSFWNSGNTGELFF TRBV7-9 many TRBJ2-2 -
TGTGCCAGCAGCGTAGGGGGTTCCGGGGAGCTGTTTTTT CASSVGGSGELFF TRBV9 medium-sized TRBJ2-2 -
TGTGCCAGCTCAGAGGGGAATCAGCCCCAGAATTTT CASSEGNQPQNF TRBV7-9 many TRBJ1-5 -
TGCAGTGCTAACAGGGCCGATCAGCCCCAGCATTTT CSANRADQPQHF TRBV20-1 many TRBJ1-5 -
TGCAGTGCTAGGACTTCCGGGGGATCTGATACGCAGTATTTT CSARTSGGSDTQYF TRBV20-1 many TRBJ2-3 -
TGTGCCAGCAGCTTAGTCGGTAGTCAGCCCCAGCATTTT CASSLVGSQPQHF TRBV11-2 many TRBJ1-5 -
TGTGCCATCAGGGGTGGGCGGACCCATACCACAGATACGCAGTATTTT CAIRGGRTHTTDTQYF TRBV10-3 many TRBJ2-3 -
TGTGCCAGCAGCTCACGCCAGGGCAATGAGCAGTTCTTC CASSSRQGNEQFF TRBV11-1 many TRBJ2-1 -
TGTGCCAGCAGTGGAGATAACCGCTCTGGAAACACCATATATTTT CASSGDNRSGNTIYF TRBV2 few TRBJ1-3 -
TGCAGTGCTGCTAGGCCGGGCACCGGGGAGCTGTTTTTT CSAARPGTGELFF TRBV20-1 many TRBJ2-2 -
TGTGCCAGCTCACCACCCGAAAGGGCGAATGAAAAACTGTTTTTT CASSPPERANEKLFF TRBV18 many TRBJ1-4 -
TGTGCCAGCAGTTTATCCGGGGAGCTGTTTTTT CASSLSGELFF TRBV12-3/TRBV12-4 many TRBJ2-2 -
TGCAGTGCTAGAGATCCCCGACGAGCCTACGAGCAGTACTTC CSARDPRRAYEQYF TRBV20-1 few TRBJ2-7 -
TGCAGTGCTAGAGATGCGGGGGGCGGCTACAATGAGCAGTTCTTC CSARDAGGGYNEQFF TRBV20-1 many TRBJ2-1 TRBD2
TGCAGTGCTAGAGAACAGGGTTCCTATAATTCACCCCTCCACTTT CSAREQGSYNSPLHF TRBV20-1 many TRBJ1-6 -
TGCGCCGCCATTCAGGGTTGGGGCAATCAGCCCCAGCATTTT CAAIQGWGNQPQHF TRBV29-1 many TRBJ1-5 -
TGCAGCGCGCGACAGGGGGCGAGTTCCGGGGAGCTGTTTTTT CSARQGASSGELFF TRBV29-1 many TRBJ2-2 TRBD1
TGTGCCACCAGCCACGGCTGGAACACTGAAGCTTTCTTT CATSHGWNTEAFF TRBV15 - TRBJ1-1 -
TGTGCCAGCACCATGGGGGAGAACACTGAAGCTTTCTTT CASTMGENTEAFF TRBV2 many TRBJ1-1 -
TGTGCCAGCAGTCTATTCGGTGAGCAGTTCTTC CASSLFGEQFF TRBV6-6 many TRBJ2-1 -
TGCAGTGCCAAGCGGGGGTACAATGAGCAGTTCTTC CSAKRGYNEQFF TRBV20-1 many TRBJ2-1 TRBD2
TGCAGTGCTATGACCGCAGATACGCAGTATTTT CSAMTADTQYF TRBV20-1 many TRBJ2-3 -
TGCAGTGCTAGAGATCTTGGGACAGGGGATAACGGTGGTCAGGACGAGCAGTACTTC CSARDLGTGDNGGQDEQYF TRBV20-1 many TRBJ2-7 TRBD1
TGCAGAGGTGAGAAAGGGATCCATGAGCAGTTCTTC CRGEKGIHEQFF TRBV29-1 few TRBJ2-1 -
TGCAGTGCTAATTTACAGGGGGTTAATTCACCCCTCAACTTT CSANLQGVNSPLNF TRBV20-1 few TRBJ1-6 TRBD1
TGTGCCAGCAGCGTCGGGGGGGGTTACAATGAGCAGTTCTTC CASSVGGGYNEQFF TRBV9 many TRBJ2-1 TRBD2
TGCAGTGCCCGACAGGGTGGGAACTATGGCTACACCTTC CSARQGGNYGYTF TRBV20-1 many TRBJ1-2 TRBD1
TGTGCCAGCAGCCTAGAAGCGGTGGATGAGCAGTACTTC CASSLEAVDEQYF TRBV2 medium-sized TRBJ2-7 -